These T cell receptor beta chains were read from a single sample in a study of shared clonotypes between healthy human individuals. Only in-frame clones appear in the TCRdb table, and some are missing; sequencing was by immunoSEQ multiplex PCR. The sample yields a few million clones, 85% to 95% seen once. Specimen: naive CD4+ T cells from PBMCs. These receptors originate from a man younger than 35 in good health. Some clones in this sample may be carry-over from other donors' samples. CDR3s include the opening cysteine and the closing phenylalanine or tryptophan. D genes are given only for firm matches.

j_call d_call v_call cdr3_aa cdr3_nt
TRBJ2-7 TRBD2 TRBV7-2 CASSYRLAGPNEQYF TGTGCCAGCAGCTACCGACTAGCGGGACCCAACGAGCAGTACTTC
TRBJ2-1 . TRBV5-1 CASASPDRIIYNEQFF TGCGCCAGCGCTTCTCCCGACAGAATTATCTACAATGAGCAGTTCTTC
TRBJ2-6 . TRBV5-1 CASSLRESGANVLTF TGCGCCAGCAGCTTGAGGGAGTCTGGGGCCAACGTCCTGACTTTC
TRBJ2-7 . TRBV6-6 CASSYRGDGRGEQYF TGTGCCAGCAGTTACAGAGGGGACGGCCGTGGAGAGCAGTACTTC
TRBJ1-2 TRBD1 TRBV13 CASSFDPARQGRNYGYTF TGTGCCAGCAGCTTCGACCCCGCCCGACAGGGGAGGAACTATGGCTACACCTTC
TRBJ2-3 . TRBV9 CASSVAGISTDTQYF TGTGCCAGCAGCGTAGCCGGGATAAGCACAGATACGCAGTATTTT
TRBJ1-1 TRBD1 TRBV19 CASSIQGAGNTEAFF TGTGCCAGTAGTATACAGGGGGCAGGGAACACTGAAGCTTTCTTT
TRBJ2-4 . TRBV5-1 CASSLGEGGKEKRVYLWNIQYF TGCGCCAGCAGCTTGGGCGAAGGGGGTAAAGAAAAGCGGGTCTACCTCTGGAACATTCAGTACTTC
TRBJ1-2 . TRBV15 CATSRDLGTGYTF TGTGCCACCAGCAGAGATCTTGGGACGGGCTACACCTTC
TRBJ2-7 . TRBV11-2 CASSLEAGVGEQYF TGTGCCAGCAGCTTAGAAGCAGGGGTAGGAGAGCAGTACTTC
TRBJ1-2 TRBD1 TRBV7-9 CASSRDRVGGYTF TGTGCCAGCAGCCGAGACAGGGTGGGTGGCTACACCTTC
TRBJ1-1 . TRBV2 CASSSETASGEAFF TGTGCCAGCAGTTCGGAGACCGCTAGTGGTGAAGCTTTCTTT
TRBJ2-3 . TRBV6-1 CASRPLGRDTQYF TGTGCCAGCAGACCTCTCGGGCGAGATACGCAGTATTTT
TRBJ1-1 . TRBV4-1 CASSRLPGNTEAFF TGCGCCAGCAGCCGACTCCCGGGGAACACTGAAGCTTTCTTT
TRBJ2-5 TRBD2 TRBV7-2 CASSSLTSGRAGTQYF TGTGCCAGCAGCTCATTGACTAGCGGGAGGGCCGGGACCCAGTACTTC
TRBJ1-2 TRBD1 TRBV5-6 CASSQTGESVTF TGTGCCAGCAGTCAGACAGGGGAGTCAGTAACCTTC
TRBJ2-3 . TRBV6-1 CASSDATGTDTQYF TGTGCCAGCAGTGATGCCACAGGGACAGATACGCAGTATTTT